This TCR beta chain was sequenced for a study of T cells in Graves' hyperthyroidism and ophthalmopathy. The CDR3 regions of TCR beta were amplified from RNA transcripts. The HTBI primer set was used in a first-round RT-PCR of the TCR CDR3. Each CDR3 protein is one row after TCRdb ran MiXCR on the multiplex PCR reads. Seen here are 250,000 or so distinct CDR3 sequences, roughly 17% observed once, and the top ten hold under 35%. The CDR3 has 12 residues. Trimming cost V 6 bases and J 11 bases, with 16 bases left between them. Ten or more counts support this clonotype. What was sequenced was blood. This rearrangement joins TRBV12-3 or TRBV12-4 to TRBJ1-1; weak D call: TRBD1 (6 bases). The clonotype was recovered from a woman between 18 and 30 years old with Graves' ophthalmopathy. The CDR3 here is CASSPDRQGAFF. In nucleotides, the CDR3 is TGTGCCAGCAGCCCGGACAGACAAGGGGCTTTCTTT.